This TCR beta chain was captured by sequencing in a study of blood T cell repertoires in COVID-19. Study summary: The analysed material was cDNA or gDNA that came from T cells, B-cell-depleted T cells, or PBMCs.

This table comes from immunoSEQ multiplex PCR, and its TCRdb copy is limited to in-frame clones, with some not included. The data show 200,000 or so clones, roughly 81% seen once. V lost 4 bases and J lost 8, with 10 bases in between. Germline V gives CDR1 SGHRS, CDR2 YFSETQ. The CDR3 consists of 12 residues. This receptor was taken from a woman aged 80 or over with COVID-19, enrolled during active disease. Sequenced: peripheral blood. The chain uses TRBV5-1 and TRBJ2-1; D remains unclear. The CDR3 loop reads CASSTDIHEQFF. The DNA of the CDR3 is TGCGCCAGCAGCACAGATATACATGAGCAGTTCTTC.